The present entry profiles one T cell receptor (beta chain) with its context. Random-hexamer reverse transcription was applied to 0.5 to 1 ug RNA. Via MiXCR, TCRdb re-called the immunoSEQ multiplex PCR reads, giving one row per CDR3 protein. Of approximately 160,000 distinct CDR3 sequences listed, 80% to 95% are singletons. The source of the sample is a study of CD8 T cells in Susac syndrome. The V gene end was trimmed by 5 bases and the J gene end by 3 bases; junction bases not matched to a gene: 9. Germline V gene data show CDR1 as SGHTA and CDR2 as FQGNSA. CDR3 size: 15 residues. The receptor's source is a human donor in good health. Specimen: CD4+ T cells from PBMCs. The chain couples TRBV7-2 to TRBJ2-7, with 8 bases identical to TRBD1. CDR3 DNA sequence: TGTGCCAGCAGCCGTACCGGGACAGGCCACTACGAGCAGTACTTC. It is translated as CASSRTGTGHYEQYF.